These T cell receptor beta chains were read from a single sample in a study of blood T cell repertoires in COVID-19. Profiling relied on immunoSEQ multiplex PCR, and the TCRdb table lists in-frame clones only, not all of them. Among hundreds of thousands of clones, roughly 90% were seen once, and the ten largest hold approximately 1.5%. Material for sequencing was PBMCs or T cells enriched from blood (not recorded which). These receptors all stem from a woman aged 18-29 years who had been exposed to COVID-19. The CDR3 runs from the conserved cysteine through the conserved F or W. Fields, in order: J gene, D gene, V gene, clone size, CDR3 DNA, CDR3 protein. D genes are given only for firm matches. Clone size is shown for a subset of rows, as once, few, many or a class of expanded clone.

TRBJ2-5 | TRBD1 | TRBV5-8 | NA | TGTGCCAGCACCCGACAGGGGACCCAGTACTTC | CASTRQGTQYF
TRBJ1-1 | TRBD1 | TRBV28 | NA | TGTGCCAGCAGTTTCTGGACAGGGTTGGGTGCTGAAGCTTTCTTT | CASSFWTGLGAEAFF
TRBJ1-5 | NA | TRBV7-6 | NA | TGTGCCAGCAGCCGCAATGTCGAGCGAGAGCCCCAGCATTTT | CASSRNVEREPQHF
TRBJ2-5 | TRBD1 | TRBV18 | NA | TGTGCCAGCTCACCACCCTCGCGCCGACAGGGAGAGACCCAGTACTTC | CASSPPSRRQGETQYF
TRBJ1-2 | TRBD1 | TRBV4-3 | NA | TGCGCCAGCAGCCAAGATGGACAGGGGGCCTTCTATGGCTACACCTTC | CASSQDGQGAFYGYTF
TRBJ1-4 | NA | TRBV18 | NA | TGTGCCAGCACAAGATCCGGGAGTAATGAAAAACTGTTTTTT | CASTRSGSNEKLFF
TRBJ2-2 | NA | TRBV11-1 | NA | TGTGCCAGCAGTATTGTAGGACAGCTGAACACCGGGGAGCTGTTTTTT | CASSIVGQLNTGELFF
TRBJ2-5 | TRBD2 | TRBV20-1 | NA | TGCAGTGCTAGTGCTAGCGGGGGCTTTTCGGAGACCCAGTACTTC | CSASASGGFSETQYF
TRBJ1-1 | TRBD1 | TRBV7-9 | NA | TGTGCCGGAGACAGGGGGCTTGGGACTGAAGCTTTCTTT | CAGDRGLGTEAFF
TRBJ2-7 | TRBD2 | TRBV4-1 | NA | TGCGCCAGCAGCTTAAGACTAGCGGGAGATATAATATCGGCGGAGCAGTACTTC | CASSLRLAGDIISAEQYF
TRBJ2-5 | NA | TRBV29-1 | NA | TGCAGCGTTCAGGTTACCCATTGGGAGACCCAGTACTTC | CSVQVTHWETQYF
TRBJ1-1 | TRBD1 | TRBV29-1 | once | TGCAGCGTTGCGGCTTTGACAGGGGTGTTCACTGAAGCTTTCTTT | CSVAALTGVFTEAFF
TRBJ2-3 | TRBD2 | TRBV5-1 | NA | TGCGCCAGCAGCCGGAGGTCTGGAACCGGGACTAGCGGGCCTGAGCAGTATTTT | CASSRRSGTGTSGPEQYF
TRBJ1-3 | NA | TRBV7-9 | NA | TGTGCCAGCAGCTTAGGTAGGGGACACCGCTCTGGAAACACCATATATTTT | CASSLGRGHRSGNTIYF
TRBJ2-7 | NA | TRBV28 | NA | TGTGCCAGCAGTTTGCCTCGGTACGAGCAGTACTTC | CASSLPRYEQYF
TRBJ2-7 | TRBD1 | TRBV24-1 | NA | TGTGCCACCAGTGTTGCCGGGACAGCCAAATACGAGCAGTACTTC | CATSVAGTAKYEQYF
TRBJ1-3 | NA | TRBV11-2 | NA | TGTGCCAGCAGCTTACTGACAGTTCCCCTCTCTGGAAACACCATATATTTT | CASSLLTVPLSGNTIYF
TRBJ2-5 | NA | TRBV10-2 | NA | TGCGCCAGCAGTGAGCTTCTCCCAGAGACCCAGTACTTC | CASSELLPETQYF
TRBJ2-7 | NA | TRBV7-2 | NA | TGTGCCAGCAGCCCAACTGACGGGTCTTCCTACGAGCAGTACTTC | CASSPTDGSSYEQYF
TRBJ2-1 | NA | TRBV5-1 | once | TGCGCCAGCAGTGGGGGCGCGTCCTACAATGAGCAGTTCTTC | CASSGGASYNEQFF
TRBJ2-7 | TRBD1 | TRBV19 | NA | TGTGCCAGTAGTATGGGACAGCTATCCTACGAGCAGTACTTC | CASSMGQLSYEQYF
TRBJ2-7 | NA | TRBV10-3 | NA | TGTGCCATCAGTGAGCTTGGGACACGCTCCTACGAGCAGTACTTC | CAISELGTRSYEQYF
TRBJ2-7 | TRBD2 | TRBV5-1 | NA | TGCGCCAGCAGCTTGGATCTCGGGAGGGCCTACGAGCAGTACTTC | CASSLDLGRAYEQYF
TRBJ2-3 | NA | TRBV2 | NA | TGTGCCAGCAGCACTACTACAGATACGCAGTATTTT | CASSTTTDTQYF
TRBJ1-2 | NA | TRBV25-1 | once | TGTGCCAGCAGTTACGGAGGCGGCTACACCTTC | CASSYGGGYTF
TRBJ1-4 | NA | TRBV4-2 | NA | TGTGCCAGCAGCCAAGATAGCAGGGCCGAGCCCTGGGAAAAACTGTTTTTT | CASSQDSRAEPWEKLFF
TRBJ2-7 | NA | TRBV7-2 | NA | TGTGCCAGCAGCTTCCGCAGGGGACACGAGCAGTACTTC | CASSFRRGHEQYF
TRBJ2-5 | NA | TRBV9 | NA | TGTGCCAGCAGCGTATCGGGGGAGACCCAGTACTTC | CASSVSGETQYF
TRBJ1-2 | NA | TRBV25-1 | NA | TGTGCCAGCAGCGGGTGGGACTCAGGGGGCTACACCTTC | CASSGWDSGGYTF
TRBJ2-1 | TRBD2 | TRBV4-1 | NA | TGCGCCAGCAGCCAAGAAGGGACTAGCGGTTACAATGAGCAGTTCTTC | CASSQEGTSGYNEQFF
TRBJ2-1 | TRBD1 | TRBV28 | few | TGTGCCAGCAGTCTGAGGGGACAGAAGTACAATGAGCAGTTCTTC | CASSLRGQKYNEQFF
TRBJ2-3 | TRBD2 | TRBV7-3 | NA | TGTGCCAGCAGCTTATCTAGCGGGGGGTTGGATACGCAGTATTTT | CASSLSSGGLDTQYF
TRBJ1-1 | NA | TRBV5-1 | NA | TGCGCCAGCAGTACTGCGGTGAACACTGAAGCTTTCTTT | CASSTAVNTEAFF
TRBJ1-6 | TRBD1 | TRBV6-1 | NA | TGTGCCAGCAGTGAAGCATGGACAGGGGGATCACCCCTCCACTTT | CASSEAWTGGSPLHF
TRBJ1-5 | TRBD1 | TRBV5-6 | once | TGTGCCAGCAGCCCACAGGGGGGTCAGCCCCAGCATTTT | CASSPQGGQPQHF
TRBJ1-1 | TRBD1 | TRBV11-2 | NA | TGTGCCAGCAGCTTAGGGCAGGGGGCTACCACTGAAGCTTTCTTT | CASSLGQGATTEAFF
TRBJ2-1 | NA | TRBV11-2 | few | TGTGCCAGCAGCTCGGACAGTTACAATGAGCAGTTCTTC | CASSSDSYNEQFF
TRBJ1-5 | NA | TRBV5-7 | NA | TGTGCCAGCAGATGGCCCCCCCAGCCCCAGCATTTT | CASRWPPQPQHF
TRBJ1-1 | NA | TRBV9 | NA | TGTGCCAGCAGCCCGGGGGGGGGCACTGAAGCTTTCTTT | CASSPGGGTEAFF
TRBJ2-2 | NA | TRBV6-5 | NA | TGTGCCAGCAGATTCTTCACCGGGGAGCTGTTTTTT | CASRFFTGELFF
TRBJ1-1 | NA | TRBV5-6 | NA | TGTGCCAGCAGCTTCGGGGTGGTGCGAGAAGCTTTCTTT | CASSFGVVREAFF